This T cell receptor (beta chain) appears in the sequencing data of a study of blood T cell repertoires in COVID-19. The method was immunoSEQ multiplex PCR; TCRdb's version includes in-frame clones alone and lacks a portion of them. The sample includes approximately 190,000 clones, around 90% of them seen just once. Trimming shortened V by 1 base and J by 5 bases, and 9 bases separated the two germline ends. CDR1 and CDR2 from the germline V gene are SNHLY and FYNNEI. The CDR3 sequence is 15 residues long. The sequence was collected from a man in his 60s with active or convalescent COVID-19. The V and J genes are TRBV2 and TRBJ1-6; D gene unclear. The sequenced sample was peripheral blood. CDR3 region: CASSEEQVNNSPLHF. The CDR3 DNA reads TGTGCCAGCAGTGAAGAGCAGGTCAATAATTCACCCCTCCACTTT.